This T cell receptor (beta chain) was obtained from a study of patients and donors after allogeneic stem cell transplantation. Germline CDR1 is MNHEY and CDR2 is SVGEGT. The CDR3 extends over 16 amino acids. The junction had 12 bases not matched to a gene; V was cut back by 8 bases and J by 3 bases. MiXCR, applied by TCRdb to the RT-PCR reads, yields one record per CDR3 protein. Here the sample spans around 25,000 distinct CDR3 sequences, 40% to 45% being singletons. The chain joins TRBV6-2 or TRBV6-3 to TRBJ2-7, with 11 bases lining up with TRBD1. The sequencing sample was made of blood, either unsorted or a sorted T cell fraction (not recorded which). The source is a human donor who was either an allogeneic HSCT recipient or a stem cell or donor lymphocyte infusion donor (not recorded which). It is not recorded whose cells these are; they may come from a transplant donor. The CDR3 nucleotides are TGTGCCAGCTTCCGGGCCGGGACAGGGGGATTCTACGAGCAGTACTTC. Translating gives CASFRAGTGGFYEQYF.